This T cell receptor (beta chain) was obtained from a study of blood T cell repertoires in COVID-19 (dated by TCRdb to the early 2020s). Context from the whole study: Samples covering the acute and convalescent phases of COVID-19 were provided by collaborators in the United States, Italy and Spain. The prospective study material was composed of cDNA or gDNA derived from T cells, B-cell-depleted T cells, or PBMCs. Deeply sampled blood TCRbeta repertoires from subjects exposed to, actively infected with, or recovered from COVID-19 were included in the dataset. The repertoires were released in a freely available public database intended as a resource for research on the immune response to SARS-CoV-2. Samples came from the ongoing ImmuneRACE study (first 160 participants) plus 1,254 subjects from 6 global collaborators. The sample metadata nearly always contained a de-identified subject ID, COVID-19 status, age in years and sex. Where HLA class I and class II types were available, the types were taken from metadata supplied by the sample provider, not from assay-based typing.

The CDR1 and CDR2 encoded by the germline V gene (reference sequence) are LNHDA and SQIVND. Spanning cysteine to phenylalanine, the CDR3 consists of 17 amino acids. Only the CDR3 DNA stays, 51 bases, in frame from base 1. At the junction V is shortened by 4 bases and J by 3 bases; bases outside the gene matches: 10. TCRbeta CDR3 regions were amplified from genomic DNA by means of the immunoSEQ Assay, a bias-controlled multiplex PCR. The paper's data handling went like this. The number of nucleated cells in each sample was estimated from the amplification of reference gene primers within the assay. Sequence reads were collapsed and filtered to measure the absolute abundance of every unique TCRbeta CDR3 rearrangement. For each sample, productive Simpson clonality was calculated as the square root of Simpson's diversity index over productive rearrangements. TCRdb mirrors the immuneACCESS table, restricted to in-frame sequences. Some clones are absent from its copies; in checked studies, under half trace to an unresolved V gene, and the reason for the others is unknown. V and J calls and clone size are given by that table; D and trimming were obtained from the DNA. Here the sample has 160,000 or so clones; about four fifths occur a single time. 13% of the sample is held by the ten biggest clonotypes.

As to this clone: Its antigen has not been determined. Base qualities are not provided; no much larger clone lies one nucleotide away.

Beyond this particular receptor, the publication reports: Clinical and demographic metadata were provided uncurated, with the amount varying by source and participant.

A second Seattle source provided samples from volunteer blood donors who had recovered from COVID-19. Each collaborating institution followed its own protocols to collect whole blood in K2EDTA tubes. For TCRbeta analysis, collaborator samples were shipped as frozen whole blood, as isolated PBMCs, or as DNA extracted from either sample type. Sequenced: peripheral blood. This chain joins TRBV19 to TRBJ2-7; TRBD1 aligns with 12 central bases. The clonotype comes from a man aged 65-85 years who had recovered from COVID-19. The DNA reads as follows: TGTGCCAGTAGTACTCCGGGGACAGGGGGCAGTCACTACGAGCAGTACTTC. The encoded protein is CASSTPGTGGSHYEQYF.